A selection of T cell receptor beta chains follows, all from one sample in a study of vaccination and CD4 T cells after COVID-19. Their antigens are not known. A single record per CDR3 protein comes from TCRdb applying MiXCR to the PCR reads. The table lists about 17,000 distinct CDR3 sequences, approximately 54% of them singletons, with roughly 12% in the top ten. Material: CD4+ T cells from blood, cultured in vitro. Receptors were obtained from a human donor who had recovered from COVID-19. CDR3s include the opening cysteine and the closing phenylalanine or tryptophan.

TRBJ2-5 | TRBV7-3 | CASSKGGRGETQYF
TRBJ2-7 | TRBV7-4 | CASSVGPRQGTEQYF
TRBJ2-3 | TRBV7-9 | CASSDPIRGRADTQYF
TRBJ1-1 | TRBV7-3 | CASSLRQNTEAFF
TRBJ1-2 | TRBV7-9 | CASSLAGTVGYTF
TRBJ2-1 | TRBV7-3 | CASSEWQGSYNEQFF
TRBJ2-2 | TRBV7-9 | CASSLELAGELFF
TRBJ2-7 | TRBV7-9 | CASSLGSNEYEQYF
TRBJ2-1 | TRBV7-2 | CASSFSVLDSGEQFF
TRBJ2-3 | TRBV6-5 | CASSYLAGGTDTQYF
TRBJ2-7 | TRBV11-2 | CASSLSGLDYEQYF
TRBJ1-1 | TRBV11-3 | CASSLEDSTEAFF
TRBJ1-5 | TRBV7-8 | CASRLGTGGDQPQHF
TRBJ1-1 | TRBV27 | CASSWGPGTGSLGTEAFF
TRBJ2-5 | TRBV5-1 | CASSLVPGNQETQYF
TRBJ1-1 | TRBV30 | CAWSRGMNTEAFF
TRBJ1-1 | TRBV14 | CASSRTGAQSTEAFF
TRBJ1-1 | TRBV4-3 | CASSQDPDSYTEAFF
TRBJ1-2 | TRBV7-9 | CASSLRGNYGYTF
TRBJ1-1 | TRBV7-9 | CASSPRSGFKNTEAFF
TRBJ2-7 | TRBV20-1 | CSATGSKTYEQYF
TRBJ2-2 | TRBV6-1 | CASSPLGRGDTGELFF
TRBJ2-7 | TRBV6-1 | CASRPSGGPTYEQYF
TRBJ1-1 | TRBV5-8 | CASSLIVQGWSFF
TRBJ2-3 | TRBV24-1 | CATSEPGFDTQYF
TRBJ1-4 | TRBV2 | CASRQGSNEKLFF
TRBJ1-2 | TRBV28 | CATSGAGSRNGYGYTF
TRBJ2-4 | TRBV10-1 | CASSESVAKNIQYF
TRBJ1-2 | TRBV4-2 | CASSPSGTGVGKDYGYTF
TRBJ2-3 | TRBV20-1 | CSASTSGDTDTQYF
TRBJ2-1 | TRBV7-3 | CASSRSGRALGEQFF
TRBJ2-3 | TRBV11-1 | CASSLWDSRTDTQYF
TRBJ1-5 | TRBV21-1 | CASPPKGTGSNQPQHF
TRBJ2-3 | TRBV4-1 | CASSTSGDTDTQYF
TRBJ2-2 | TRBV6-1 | CASSSRGRGGELFF
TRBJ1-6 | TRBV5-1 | CASSLRTGPNSPLHF
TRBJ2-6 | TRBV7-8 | CASSLNRGPGANVLTF
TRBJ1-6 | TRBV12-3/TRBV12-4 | CASSPGTLYSPLHF
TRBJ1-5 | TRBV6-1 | CASTYPDRENSNQPQHF
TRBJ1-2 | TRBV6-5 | CASSYSSLGAYGYTF
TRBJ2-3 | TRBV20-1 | CSARDQRGADTQYF
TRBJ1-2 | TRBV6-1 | CASAPRTNYGYTF
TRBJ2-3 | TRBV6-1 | CASSDRGLAGKDTQYF